The 27 T cell receptor beta chains presented below share a single source sample, sequenced in a study of T cells in Graves' hyperthyroidism and ophthalmopathy. RNA transcripts provided the source from which TCR beta CDR3 regions were amplified. The TCR CDR3 first-round RT-PCR relied on the HTBI primer set. TCRdb fed the multiplex PCR reads into MiXCR, producing one record per CDR3 protein. The sample shows around 800,000 distinct CDR3 sequences, about two fifths of them seen only once. The sequencing input was blood. These receptors all stem from a man in his late teens or twenties with Graves' hyperthyroidism.

This clonotype was seen more than once but under ten times. The chain joins TRBV5-1 to TRBJ2-2; D not resolved. Germline lookup yields CDR1 SGHRS and CDR2 YFSETQ. Trimming stripped 4 bases from V and 3 bases from J, with 13 bases between. There are 15 residues in the CDR3. In DNA form, the CDR3 reads TGCGCCAGCAGCGCTCTCGCCGTAGACACCGGGGAGCTGTTTTTT. The encoded protein is CASSALAVDTGELFF.

This clonotype was found a few times. V is TRBV7-9 and J is TRBJ2-2, with D possibly being TRBD1 or TRBD2 (5 bases each). This CDR3 comprises 15 residues. V was cut by 5 bases and J by 3 bases, with 13 bases left in between. CDR1 and CDR2 from the germline V gene are SEHNR and FQNEAQ (reference sequence). In DNA, the CDR3 is TGTGCCAGCAGCCCATGGGACGGCTACACCGGGGAGCTGTTTTTT. This gives the protein CASSPWDGYTGELFF.

Here the CDR3 DNA reads TGTGCCAGTACCAAGTGGGACAGGGAGACTGAAGCTTTCTTT. Protein sequence: CASTKWDRETEAFF. The chain recombines TRBV19 with TRBJ1-1; 9 positions match TRBD1. Germline values: CDR1 LNHDA, CDR2 SQIVND (reference sequence). The CDR3 is made up of 14 amino acids. Unmatched junction bases numbered 8, after V lost 7 bases and J lost 5 bases.

This chain connects TRBV9 to TRBJ2-5; 7 bases line up with TRBD2. This CDR3 has 15 amino acids. Looked up from germline, CDR1 is SGDLS and CDR2 is YYNGEE. After removal of 5 bases from V and 0 bases from J, the junction contained 7 bases not matched to a gene. CDR3 region: CASSTTGGDQETQYF. The CDR3 coding sequence is TGTGCCAGCAGTACCACTGGGGGGGACCAAGAGACCCAGTACTTC.

The sample holds many counts of this clonotype. V usage is TRBV10-3 and J usage is TRBJ2-5, with D possibly matching TRBD1 (6 bases). Germline CDR1 is ENHRY and CDR2 is SYGVKD. The CDR3 spans 13 residues. Trimming shortened V by 8 bases and J by 1 base, and 11 bases separated the two germline ends. CDR3 residues: CAIGLDSQETQYF. The CDR3 DNA is TGTGCCATCGGCCTGGACAGCCAAGAGACCCAGTACTTC.

V and J are TRBV30 and TRBJ1-5; tentatively, D is TRBD1 (5 bases). The germline gives CDR1 GTSNPN, CDR2 SVGIG (reference sequence). This CDR3 comprises 14 residues. V lost 3 bases, J lost 5 bases, and 14 bases lay in between. The CDR3 coding sequence is TGTGCCTGGAGCCAGGGAGGGAACTATCAGCCCCAGCATTTT. This translates into CAWSQGGNYQPQHF.

V and J are TRBV19 and TRBJ2-5; D not certain. The length of the CDR3 is 14 residues. CDR1 LNHDA and CDR2 SQIVND come from the germline V gene (reference sequence). The V gene lost 9 bases and the J gene lost 5 bases, with 19 bases spanning the gap. The CDR3, as DNA: TGTGCCAGCAGCTTGGCCAATGGTTTCGAGACCCAGTACTTC. Translating it yields CASSLANGFETQYF.

This clonotype was observed a handful of times. This rearrangement joins TRBV9 to TRBJ2-7; D is unresolved. The V and J ends lost 0 bases and 7 bases respectively, with 11 bases between them. Germline V gene lookup returns CDR1 SGDLS and CDR2 YYNGEE. The CDR3 is made up of 13 amino acids. CDR3 DNA: TGTGCCAGCAGCGTAGGTCACAGCCAGGAGCAGTACTTC. Translating it yields CASSVGHSQEQYF. Looking up the rest from reference TRBV9 and TRBJ2-7 gives the full variable domain: DSGVTQTPKHLITATGQRVTLRCSPRSGDLSVYWYQQSLDQGLQFLIQYYNGEERAKGNILERFSAQQFPDLHSELNLSSLELGDSALYFCASSVGHSQEQYFGPGTRLTVT.

Note on this clonotype: This could be a read error, since a much larger clone is one nucleotide away. This chain joins TRBV2 and TRBJ2-5, with a possible D match to TRBD1 (6 bases). CDR1 and CDR2 from the germline V gene are SNHLY and FYNNEI. Trimming removed 7 bases at V and 5 bases at J, with 11 bases between. This CDR3 spans 12 amino acids. The CDR3 coding sequence is TGTGCCAGCAAAGGGGGTCACGAGACCCAGTACTTC. It translates to CASKGGHETQYF.

Many counts were recorded for this clonotype. The CDR3: CASSFTSGRASGANVLTF. As DNA, the CDR3 is TGTGCCAGCAGCTTCACTAGCGGGAGGGCCAGTGGGGCCAACGTCCTGACTTTC. The chain has TRBV7-9 and TRBJ2-6, with TRBD2 identical over 13 bases. The CDR3 extends over 18 amino acids. Germline loops: CDR1 SEHNR, CDR2 FQNEAQ (reference sequence). Germline trimming cut 3 bases from V and 3 bases from J; bases unmatched to any gene: 5.

This chain connects TRBV4-1 to TRBJ2-1; no reliable D call. Trimming took 3 bases from V and 7 from J, leaving 4 bases between them. This CDR3 is built from 11 residues. Germline assignment: CDR1 MGHRA and CDR2 YSYEKL. CDR3 in DNA: TGCGCCAGCAGCCATGAAAATGAGCAGTTCTTC. This gives the protein CASSHENEQFF.

With respect to this clonotype: A much bigger clone sits one base away, suggesting this may be a read error. CDR3 coding DNA: TGCGCCGGCAGCTGGTCGACGAATCAGCCCCAGCATTTT. Its translation: CAGSWSTNQPQHF. This chain uses TRBV10-2 with TRBJ1-5; D not resolved. CDR3 length: 13 residues. The germline CDR1 and CDR2 sequences are WSHSY and SAAADI.

In this sample, this clonotype turned up once. A single base separates this from a much larger clone, so it may be a read error. This sequence joins TRBV10-3 and TRBJ1-5; perhaps TRBD1 as D (6 bases). CDR1 and CDR2 from the germline V gene are ENHRY and SYGVKD. The CDR3 sequence is 16 residues long. The V and J ends lost 10 bases and 0 bases respectively, with 19 bases between them. The CDR3 DNA reads TGTGCCAGCAGCACCCCGGGACATCTTAGCAATCAGCCCCAGCATTTT. It translates to CASSTPGHLSNQPQHF.

This clonotype was recorded once. The J gene is TRBJ1-3, the V gene TRBV15; D gene uncertain. From germline, CDR1 is LNHNV and CDR2 YYDKDF (reference sequence). CDR3 length equals 15 residues. V was clipped by 0 bases and J by 2 bases, with 8 bases between them. CDR3 in amino acids: CATSRDAGAGNTIYF. DNA for the CDR3: TGTGCCACCAGCAGAGACGCAGGCGCTGGAAACACCATATATTTT.

The rearrangement links TRBV30 to TRBJ2-7, with 7 bases that match TRBD2. The V segment lost 5 bases and the J segment 7 bases; nucleotides outside the gene matches: 5. The CDR3 spans 11 residues. The germline CDR1 and CDR2 sequences are GTSNPN and SVGIG (reference sequence). CDR3 in amino acids: CAWGREREQYF. CDR3 DNA sequence: TGTGCCTGGGGGAGGGAGAGAGAGCAGTACTTC.

The chain is built from TRBV7-2 and TRBJ1-4; tentative D call: TRBD1 (5 bases). CDR3 size: 17 residues. CDR1 is SGHTA and CDR2 is FQGNSA in the germline V gene. Trimming removed 5 bases from V and 0 bases from J, with 16 bases in between. The CDR3 DNA reads TGTGCCAGCAGCGTAGAGGCAGGGACTGCAACTAATGAAAAACTGTTTTTT. This translates into CASSVEAGTATNEKLFF.

Turning to this clonotype: This may stem from a read error, because a much larger clone lies one nucleotide away. This chain links TRBV20-1 with TRBJ2-7; 7 bases map to TRBD2. The CDR3 is 13 residues long. V trimming: 6 bases; J trimming: 4 bases; junction bases outside the gene matches: 9. Germline CDR1 is DFQATT and CDR2 is SNEGSKA (reference sequence). The CDR3 nucleotides read TGCAGTGCCCAAAGGGACTACTTATACGAGCAGTACTTC. Amino acid sequence: CSAQRDYLYEQYF.

This clonotype was recorded at least ten times. The chain recombines TRBV19 with TRBJ1-5; 7 bases are a match to TRBD1. Unmatched junction bases numbered 8, after V lost 7 bases and J lost 2 bases. Germline V gene data show CDR1 as LNHDA and CDR2 as SQIVND (reference sequence). This CDR3 has 15 amino acids. CDR3: CASTDRPQGNQPQHF. The CDR3, as DNA: TGTGCCAGTACGGACAGGCCTCAGGGCAATCAGCCCCAGCATTTT.

The table lists this clonotype with many counts. The CDR3 region is CSARASQGGLTEAFF. In nucleotides, the CDR3 is TGCAGTGCTAGGGCCTCCCAGGGGGGTCTCACTGAAGCTTTCTTT. This rearrangement joins TRBV20-1 to TRBJ1-1; 7 bases line up with TRBD1. The CDR3 extends over 15 amino acids. The junction had 11 bases not matched to a gene; V was cut back by 3 bases and J by 4 bases. CDR1 and CDR2 (germline): DFQATT, SNEGSKA (reference sequence).

This clonotype came up many times. One junction end disagrees with the germline gene, perhaps due to a read error. This chain links TRBV5-1 with TRBJ2-7; D gene unclear. Germline values: CDR1 SGHRS, CDR2 YFSETQ. This CDR3 is 13 amino acids long. CDR3 region: CASSLDGTYEQYF. Written as DNA, the CDR3 is TGTGCCAGCAGCTTAGATGGAACCTACGAGCAGTACTTC.

With regard to this clonotype: A much larger clone differs from this one at a single base, so this may be a read error. This chain joins TRBV7-8 and TRBJ1-5; weak D call: TRBD1 (6 bases). Germline V gene sequence: CDR1 SGHVS, CDR2 FQNEAQ. V lost 4 bases and J lost 8, with 15 bases in between. The CDR3 has 14 residues. The CDR3 protein is CASSSQASGEPQHF. CDR3 nucleotides: TGTGCCAGCAGCTCACAGGCCTCAGGGGAGCCCCAGCATTTT.

Ten or more counts support this clonotype. The genes are TRBV25-1 and TRBJ2-7, with TRBD1 matching 8 bases. The CDR3 is 14 residues long. V gave up 6 bases and J gave up 1 base; unmatched junction bases: 5. Germline loops: CDR1 MGHDK, CDR2 SYGVNS. In DNA, the CDR3 is TGTGCCAGCAGCCCAGGGGGCAATTCCTACGAGCAGTACTTC. It encodes CASSPGGNSYEQYF.

This sequence joins TRBV2 and TRBJ1-4; 7 bases match TRBD1. After removal of 5 bases from V and 5 bases from J, the junction contained 5 bases not matched to a gene. There are 14 residues in the CDR3. The germline V gene has CDR1 SNHLY and CDR2 FYNNEI. The CDR3 is CASSYPGGNEKLFF. CDR3 bases: TGTGCCAGCAGTTATCCAGGGGGAAATGAAAAACTGTTTTTT.

This chain joins TRBV20-1 and TRBJ2-7; the match to TRBD2 covers 11 bases. Losses at the gene ends were 4 bases for V and 3 bases for J; bases not matched to a gene: 8. Per germline, CDR1 DFQATT and CDR2 SNEGSKA (reference sequence). CDR3 size: 15 residues. CDR3 sequence reads: CSAMKGTSGSYEQYF. The CDR3 DNA sequence: TGCAGTGCTATGAAGGGTACTAGCGGGAGCTACGAGCAGTACTTC.

This clonotype was picked up many times. The chain links TRBV2 to TRBJ1-5, with D maybe TRBD1 (5 bases). Germline CDR1 reads SNHLY; CDR2 reads FYNNEI. The CDR3 length is 15 residues. Trimming removed 6 bases from V and 3 bases from J, with 15 bases in between. CDR3 loop: CASRGDSRTNQPQHF. DNA of the CDR3: TGTGCCAGCAGGGGAGACAGCCGGACCAATCAGCCCCAGCATTTT. The variable domain in full, completed from reference TRBV2 and TRBJ1-5, reads EPEVTQTPSHQVTQMGQEVILRCVPISNHLYFYWYRQILGQKVEFLVSFYNNEISEKSEIFDDQFSVERPDGSNFTLKIRSTKLEDSAMYFCASRGDSRTNQPQHFGDGTRLSIL.

As to this clonotype: A much larger clone lies a single base off, so this may be a read error. The chain carries TRBV11-2 and TRBJ2-2; D might be TRBD2 (5 bases). Germline CDR1 and CDR2: SGHAT and FQNNGV. Trimming cost V 3 bases and J 12 bases, with 14 bases left between them. The CDR3 has 13 amino acids. The CDR3 DNA sequence: TGTGCCAGCAGCTTTAAGTCCCGAGGGAAGCTGTTTTTT. Its translation is CASSFKSRGKLFF.

The rearrangement uses TRBV7-2 and TRBJ2-7; D is unclear. This CDR3 has 14 residues. Trimming left V 5 bases short and J 7 bases short, with 18 bases between. Germline V lookup: CDR1 SGHTA, CDR2 FQGNSA. The CDR3 is CASSQPDAPGEQYF. In DNA, the CDR3 is TGTGCCAGCAGCCAGCCGGACGCCCCTGGGGAGCAGTACTTC.